A selection of T cell receptor beta chains follows, all from one sample in a study of shared clonotypes between healthy human individuals. The table came from immunoSEQ multiplex PCR; TCRdb's copy has only in-frame clones and leaves some out. The sample contains roughly 2,500,000 clones, over 85% of which appear only once. The sample consisted of naive CD4+ T cells from PBMCs. Receptors were obtained from a man aged 18 to 29 in good health. Some clones in this sample may be carry-over from other donors' samples. The CDR3 runs from the conserved cysteine through the conserved F or W.

>TRBV5-1|15|TRBJ1-1
CASSLGVTGATEAFF
>TRBV6-6|14|TRBJ2-1
CASRVSGRVDEQFF
>TRBV6-1|15|TRBJ2-7
CASTRAWDGPYEQYF
>TRBV4-2|15|TRBJ2-5
CASSQERTGGEDQYF
>TRBV9|13|TRBJ2-3
CASSVSRADTQYF
>TRBV6-5|15|TRBJ1-1
CASSYSRFLDTEAFF
>TRBV10-1|16|TRBJ1-4
CASSGTGPTTNEKLFF
>TRBV18|13|TRBJ2-3
CASSVTSTDTQYF
>TRBV5-1|16|TRBJ1-2
CASRIMGSGLNYGYTF
>TRBV7-2|13|TRBJ2-1
CASSRDQYNEQFF
>TRBV18|16|TRBJ2-7
CASSPLSSSPSHEQYF